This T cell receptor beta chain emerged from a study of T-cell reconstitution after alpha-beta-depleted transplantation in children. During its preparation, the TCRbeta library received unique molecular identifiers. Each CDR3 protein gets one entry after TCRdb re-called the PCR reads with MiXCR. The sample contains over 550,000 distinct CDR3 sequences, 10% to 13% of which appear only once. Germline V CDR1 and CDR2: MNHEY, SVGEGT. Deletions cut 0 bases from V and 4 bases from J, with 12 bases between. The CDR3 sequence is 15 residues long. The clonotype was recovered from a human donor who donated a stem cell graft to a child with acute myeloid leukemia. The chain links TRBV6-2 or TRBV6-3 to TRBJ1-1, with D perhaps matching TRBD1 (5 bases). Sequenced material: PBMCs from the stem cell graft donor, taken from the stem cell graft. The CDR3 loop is CASSYSEVGGTEAFF. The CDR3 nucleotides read TGTGCCAGCAGTTACTCGGAGGTCGGGGGCACTGAAGCTTTCTTT.